The present T cell receptor (beta chain) was sequenced within a study of shared clonotypes between healthy human individuals. It was CD45RO-negative cells, positively selected for CCR7, that made up naive CD8 cells, with terminally differentiated effector memory CD45RA+ cells excluded. Worth noting for this clone: This CDR3 is also generated by other DNA sequences in the sample.

Data came from immunoSEQ multiplex PCR; TCRdb stores just in-frame clones and leaves some out. The sample holds about 1,900,000 clones; approximately 95% are singletons and the top ten take more than 0.9%. The CDR3 totals 13 residues. The V gene lost 3 bases and the J gene lost 2 bases, with 8 bases spanning the gap. Germline V gene sequence: CDR1 MDHEN, CDR2 SYDVKM. The genes are TRBV28 and TRBJ2-7, with D tentatively TRBD2 (6 bases). The receptor was isolated from a man younger than 35 in good health. Sequenced sample: naive CD8+ T cells sorted from blood. The CDR3 here is CASSLRGAYEQYF. CDR3 nucleotide sequence: TGTGCCAGCAGTTTGCGGGGAGCCTACGAGCAGTACTTC.